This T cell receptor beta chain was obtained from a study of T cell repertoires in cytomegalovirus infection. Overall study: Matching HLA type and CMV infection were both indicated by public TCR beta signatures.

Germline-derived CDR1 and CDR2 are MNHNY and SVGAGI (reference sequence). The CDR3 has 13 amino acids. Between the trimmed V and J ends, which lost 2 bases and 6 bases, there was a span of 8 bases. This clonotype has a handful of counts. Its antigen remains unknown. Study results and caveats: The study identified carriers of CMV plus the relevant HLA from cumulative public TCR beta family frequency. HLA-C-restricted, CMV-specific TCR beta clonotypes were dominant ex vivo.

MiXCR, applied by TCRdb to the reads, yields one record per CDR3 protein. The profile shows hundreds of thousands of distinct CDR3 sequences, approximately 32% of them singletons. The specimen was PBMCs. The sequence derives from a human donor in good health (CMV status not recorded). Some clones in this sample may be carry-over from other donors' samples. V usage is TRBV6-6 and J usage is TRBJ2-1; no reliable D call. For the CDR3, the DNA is TGTGCCAGCAGTTACGGGGAAACCAATGAGCAGTTCTTC. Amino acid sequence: CASSYGETNEQFF.